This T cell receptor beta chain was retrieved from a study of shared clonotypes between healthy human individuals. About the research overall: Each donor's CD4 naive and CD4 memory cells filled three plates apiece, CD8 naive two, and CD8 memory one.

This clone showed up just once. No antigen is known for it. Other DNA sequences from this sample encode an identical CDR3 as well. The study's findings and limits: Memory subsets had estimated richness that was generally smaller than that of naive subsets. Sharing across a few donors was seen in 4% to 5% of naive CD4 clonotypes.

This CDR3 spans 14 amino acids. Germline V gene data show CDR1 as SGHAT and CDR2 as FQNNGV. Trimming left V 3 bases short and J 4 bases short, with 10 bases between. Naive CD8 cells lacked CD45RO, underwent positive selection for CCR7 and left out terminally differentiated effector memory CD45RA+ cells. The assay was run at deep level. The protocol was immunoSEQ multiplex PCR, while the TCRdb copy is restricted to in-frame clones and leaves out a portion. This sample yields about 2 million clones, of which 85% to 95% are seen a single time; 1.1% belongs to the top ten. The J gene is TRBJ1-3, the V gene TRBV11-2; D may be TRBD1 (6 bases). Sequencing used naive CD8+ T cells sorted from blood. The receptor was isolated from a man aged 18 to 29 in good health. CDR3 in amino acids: CASSLAGTGNTIYF. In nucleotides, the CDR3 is TGTGCCAGCAGCTTGGCAGGGACAGGAAACACCATATATTTT.